This is a list of T cell receptor beta chains from one sample in a study of a mutant IDH1 vaccine in newly diagnosed glioma. The method was immunoSEQ multiplex PCR; TCRdb's version includes in-frame clones alone and lacks a portion of them. Found here are tens of thousands of clones, around 84% of them singletons; the top ten hold 4.1%. No antigen has been assigned to these receptors. The sequencing used PBMCs, collected from a glioma patient whose treatment included an IDH1 peptide vaccine. The receptors shown here come from a woman aged 18-29 years with glioma. CDR3s include the opening cysteine and the closing phenylalanine or tryptophan. D genes are given only for firm matches. Rows may omit the clone size; those that give it use once, few, many or a size class.

cdr3_aa cdr3_nt v_call clone_size d_call j_call
CAWSVERLPSYGYTF TGTGCCTGGAGTGTAGAACGGCTCCCCTCCTATGGCTACACCTTC TRBV30 few - TRBJ1-2
CASSHFLAGGSGELFF TGCGCCAGCAGCCACTTCTTAGCGGGGGGTTCAGGGGAGCTGTTTTTT TRBV4-1 - TRBD2 TRBJ2-2
CASSSDPSYGYTF TGCGCCAGCAGTTCCGACCCCTCCTATGGCTACACCTTC TRBV5-1 - - TRBJ1-2
CASSEGMRRGEQFF TGTGCCAGCAGTGAAGGTATGAGGAGGGGTGAGCAGTTCTTC TRBV6-1 - - TRBJ2-1
CASSLARPGTGNTEAFF TGTGCCAGCAGCTTAGCCCGACCCGGGACGGGGAACACTGAAGCTTTCTTT TRBV11-2 - - TRBJ1-1
CASSLELAGGLETQYF TGTGCCAGCAGCTTAGAACTAGCGGGGGGGCTAGAGACCCAGTACTTC TRBV7-2 - TRBD2 TRBJ2-5
CASSLEISGRQKLFF TGTGCCAGCAGCTTGGAAATCTCCGGGAGGCAAAAACTGTTTTTT TRBV5-6 - - TRBJ1-4
CASSSRLGVLDEQYF TGTGCCAGCAGTTCCCGATTGGGGGTTCTGGACGAGCAGTACTTC TRBV6-5 - - TRBJ2-7
CACSGGAERGAYEQYF TGTGCCTGCTCGGGAGGGGCGGAAAGAGGGGCGTACGAGCAGTACTTC TRBV30 once TRBD2 TRBJ2-7
CASSQDPGLRTYEQYF TGCGCCAGCAGCCAAGATCCGGGGTTGAGGACCTACGAGCAGTACTTC TRBV4-1 - - TRBJ2-7
CASSSTKGTGGFYGYTF TGTGCCAGCAGCTCCACGAAGGGGACAGGGGGCTTCTATGGCTACACCTTC TRBV5-4 - TRBD1 TRBJ1-2
CASSVGDTGELFF TGTGCCAGCAGCGTAGGGGACACCGGGGAGCTGTTTTTT TRBV9 - - TRBJ2-2
CASDRGMGPNEQYF TGTGCCAGCGACAGGGGAATGGGCCCTAACGAGCAGTACTTC TRBV19 - TRBD1 TRBJ2-7
CASGRDNQPQHF TGTGCTAGTGGACGGGACAATCAGCCCCAGCATTTT TRBV12-5 - - TRBJ1-5
CASSLAPRRTDTQYF TGTGCCAGCAGCTTAGCGCCTAGACGCACAGATACGCAGTATTTT TRBV11-2 - - TRBJ2-3
CASSPSDYNEQFF TGTGCCAGCTCACCTTCTGATTACAATGAGCAGTTCTTC TRBV18 - - TRBJ2-1
CASSLSDRETNIQYF TGCGCCAGCAGCTTGTCGGACAGGGAGACAAACATTCAGTACTTC TRBV5-1 - TRBD1 TRBJ2-4
CASSPRGPLYGYTF TGTGCCAGCAGCCCGCGGGGCCCTCTCTATGGCTACACCTTC TRBV7-3 once - TRBJ1-2
CASSETAGNTEAFF TGCGCCAGCAGCGAGACAGCGGGGAACACTGAAGCTTTCTTT TRBV5-1 few - TRBJ1-1
CASSSQTRGDTDTQYF TGTGCCAGCAGCTCACAGACTAGAGGGGACACAGATACGCAGTATTTT TRBV7-8 - - TRBJ2-3
CASSPGRVEGYTF TGTGCCAGCAGCCCCGGGAGGGTGGAGGGCTACACCTTC TRBV4-2 - - TRBJ1-2
CASSVNPRGYNEQFF TGTGCCAGTAGTGTGAACCCACGAGGCTACAATGAGCAGTTCTTC TRBV19 - - TRBJ2-1
CASSYGRGTEAFF TGTGCCAGCAGTTACGGGAGAGGGACTGAAGCTTTCTTT TRBV6-5 - - TRBJ1-1
CASSPLLAGGSGEQFF TGCGCCAGCAGCCCCCTCCTAGCGGGGGGTAGTGGAGAGCAGTTCTTC TRBV4-3 - TRBD2 TRBJ2-1
CASSRGRTTEAFF TGTGCCAGCAGCAGGGGTCGGACCACTGAAGCTTTCTTT TRBV6-5 - - TRBJ1-1